The present entry profiles one T cell receptor beta chain with its context. What it recognizes is unknown. V gave up 2 bases and J gave up 5 bases; unmatched junction bases: 7. This CDR3 spans 15 amino acids. Germline V gene lookup returns CDR1 KGHDR and CDR2 SFDVKD. The record originates from a study of T cells in Graves' hyperthyroidism and ophthalmopathy. For the study at large: Pretreatment peripheral blood was obtained at initial diagnosis.

RNA transcripts served as the template for amplifying TCR beta CDR3 regions. HTBI primers were used for first-round RT-PCR of the TCR CDR3. TCRdb reprocessed the multiplex PCR reads via MiXCR and lists one record per CDR3 protein. This sample has around 300,000 distinct CDR3 sequences, with approximately 15% found just once. Overall study findings and caveats: Blood also held most thyroid clonotypes expanded beyond 0.001.

Sequenced material: blood. The rearrangement uses TRBV24-1 and TRBJ2-5, with TRBD1 matching 7 bases. This TCR came from a woman in her twenties or thirties with Graves' hyperthyroidism. For the CDR3, the DNA is TGTGCCACCAGTGATTCTGCCGGGACAGTCGAGACCCAGTACTTC. It translates to CATSDSAGTVETQYF.